One sample yielded the 12 T cell receptor beta chains listed below, sequenced in a study of OX40 agonist ivuxolimab in advanced cancers. Here immunoSEQ multiplex PCR was the method, and the copy in TCRdb shows in-frame clones only, minus some. The sample has about 77,000 clones, roughly 85% seen once; the top ten hold roughly 0.71%. Sequencing was performed on CD4+ or CD8+ T cells sorted from blood, taken in a trial of the OX40 agonist ivuxolimab. The receptors shown here come from an adult with an advanced solid tumor such as melanoma, head and neck, liver or kidney cancer.

The chain links TRBV19 to TRBJ1-5; no reliable D call. This CDR3 region has 13 residues. The germline CDR1 and CDR2 sequences are LNHDA and SQIVND (reference sequence). V gave up 5 bases and J gave up 4 bases, with 9 bases separating them. CDR3 nucleotides: TGTGCCAGTAGTGCGGAAATAAATCAGCCCCAGCATTTT. Residues: CASSAEINQPQHF.

The chain employs TRBV9 and TRBJ2-1; 13 nucleotides agree with TRBD2. The germline CDR1 and CDR2 sequences are SGDLS and YYNGEE. Germline trimming cut 2 bases from V and 6 bases from J; bases unmatched to any gene: 5. This CDR3 spans 16 amino acids. Written as DNA, the CDR3 is TGTGCCAGCAGCGTTTCCGGGACTAGCGGGGTCAATGAGCAGTTCTTC. It encodes CASSVSGTSGVNEQFF.

This chain connects TRBV6-6 to TRBJ2-5; 8 positions match TRBD1. The DNA end favors TRBJ2-7, so the J call may be wrong. CDR3 length: 16 residues. From germline, CDR1 is MNHNY and CDR2 SVGAGI (reference sequence). In DNA, the CDR3 is TGTGCCAGCAGTTACGTAACGGGACAGGCTAACTACGAGCAGTACTTC. This sequence encodes CASSYVTGQANYEQYF.

This chain links TRBV4-1 with TRBJ2-1; D uncertain. Trimming removed 1 base from V and 6 bases from J, with 19 bases in between. Germline V CDR1 and CDR2: MGHRA, YSYEKL. This CDR3 spans 17 amino acids. CDR3 nucleotide sequence: TGCGCCAGCAGCCAAGTGGACCTTGGGTTTATGGGCAATGAGCAGTTCTTC. Protein sequence: CASSQVDLGFMGNEQFF.

V usage is TRBV6-5 and J usage is TRBJ1-5; 9 bases align to TRBD1. The CDR3 totals 14 residues. Germline V gene lookup returns CDR1 MNHEY and CDR2 SVGAGI. J lost 5 bases, V lost 6 bases, and 5 bases had no gene match. For the CDR3, the DNA is TGTGCCAGCAGCGGTGGGACAGGGCATCAGCCCCAGCATTTT. Translated, it gives CASSGGTGHQPQHF.

The chain couples TRBV11-1 to TRBJ2-2; 8 bases line up with TRBD1. The CDR3 covers 16 residues. Losses at the gene ends were 5 bases for V and 7 bases for J; bases not matched to a gene: 12. CDR1 is SGHAT, CDR2 FQDESV, per germline (reference sequence). The CDR3, as DNA: TGTGCCAGCAGCCCCGGAGGGTCAGGGGGCTTCGGGGAGCTGTTTTTT. It encodes CASSPGGSGGFGELFF. Together with reference TRBV11-1 and TRBJ2-2, the CDR3 gives the full variable domain: EAEVAQSPRYKITEKSQAVAFWCDPISGHATLYWYRQILGQGPELLVQFQDESVVDDSQLPKDRFSAERLKGVDSTLKIQPAELGDSAMYLCASSPGGSGGFGELFFGEGSRLTVL.

This clone was seen only once. The V and J genes are TRBV5-4 and TRBJ2-7; D possibly corresponds to TRBD1 (5 bases). CDR1 and CDR2 from the germline V gene are SGHNT and YYREEE (reference sequence). The CDR3 loop spans 15 amino acids. The ends were cut back, 4 bases at V and 7 bases at J, with 21 bases in the middle. For the CDR3, the DNA is TGTGCCAGCAGCCTGGGATCAAGGGGATCATATGAGCAGTACTTC. Protein product: CASSLGSRGSYEQYF.

This chain links TRBV9 with TRBJ1-6; no reliable D call. The CDR3 consists of 18 residues. With 4 bases removed from V and 0 bases from J, the gap between germline ends came to 17 bases. In germline, CDR1 is SGDLS, CDR2 YYNGEE. CDR3 bases: TGTGCCAGCAGCCCAGACGTAGGAGGGTACTCCTATAATTCACCCCTCCACTTT. Encoded protein: CASSPDVGGYSYNSPLHF.

The count of this clone is one. An end of the junction does not agree with germline; a read error may underlie this. This same CDR3 is encoded by further DNA sequences in the sample. The chain combines TRBV2 with TRBJ1-5; tentative D call: TRBD1 (5 bases). Germline V lookup: CDR1 SNHLY, CDR2 FYNNEI. CDR3 size: 13 residues. DNA of the CDR3: TGCGCCAGCAGTAAAGAGGGGTATCAGCCCCAGCATTTT. Translated: CASSKEGYQPQHF.

The genes are TRBV29-1 and TRBJ2-5; 8 nucleotides align to TRBD1. After removal of 8 bases from V and 4 bases from J, the junction contained 6 bases not matched to a gene. This CDR3 spans 12 amino acids. The V gene's germline CDR1 is SQVTM and CDR2 ANQGSEA. CDR3 in DNA: TGCAGCTGTGGACAGGGCGCAGAGACCCAGTACTTC. As protein: CSCGQGAETQYF.

This clone is a singleton in its sample. The genes are TRBV18 and TRBJ1-4, with D possibly matching TRBD1 (5 bases). Trimming removed 5 bases at V and 3 bases at J, with 19 bases between. Germline CDR1 is KGHSH and CDR2 is LQKENI. The CDR3 has 17 residues. The CDR3 sequence: CASSIPSGQPANEKLFF. In DNA form, the CDR3 reads TGTGCCAGCTCAATACCGTCCGGACAACCAGCTAATGAAAAACTGTTTTTT.

The V gene is TRBV9, the J gene TRBJ1-6; D may be TRBD1 (5 bases). The CDR3 extends over 15 amino acids. With 4 bases removed from V and 4 bases from J, the gap between germline ends came to 12 bases. The V gene's germline CDR1 is SGDLS and CDR2 YYNGEE. CDR3 DNA: TGTGCCAGCAGCTCCAGGGAGGGGTATAATTCACCCCTCCACTTT. Amino acid sequence: CASSSREGYNSPLHF.